This passage covers 10 T cell receptor beta chains from one sample sequenced in a study of cytomegalovirus exposure and HLA in healthy donors. The PCR made use of 60 Vbeta and 13 Jbeta primers. Repertoires were generated with immunoSEQ multiplex PCR, while TCRdb's copy carries only in-frame clones and drops some. Seen here are more than 140,000 clones, around 79% observed once, and the top ten hold 5% to 6.5%. The sequencing input was PBMCs. These receptors were collected from a man aged 25 to 45 in good health and CMV-seropositive.

This chain links TRBV19 with TRBJ2-7; D gene uncertain. CDR1 and CDR2 (germline): LNHDA, SQIVND (reference sequence). The CDR3 has 15 residues. V lost 1 base and J 2 bases, leaving 12 bases between the germline ends. The CDR3 DNA follows: TGTGCCAGTAGTATAGCCAACCACTTTCCCTACGAGCAGTACTTC. This codes for CASSIANHFPYEQYF.

The DNA of the CDR3 is TGTGCCAGCAGCTTGGGTCAGGACTATGGCTACACCTTC. Translating gives CASSLGQDYGYTF. This chain links TRBV5-4 with TRBJ1-2, with D uncertain. Trimming removed 0 bases at V and 3 bases at J, with 6 bases between. The germline V gene encodes CDR1 SGHNT and CDR2 YYREEE (reference sequence). The CDR3 has 13 amino acids.

This clone was seen more than once but under ten times. J is TRBJ2-1 and V is TRBV9, with TRBD2 matching over 12 bases. With 0 bases clipped from V and 6 bases from J, the junction kept 7 bases outside the gene matches. CDR3 size: 17 residues. The V gene's germline CDR1 is SGDLS and CDR2 YYNGEE. The CDR3: CASSVGASGGAGNEQFF. CDR3 nucleotide sequence: TGTGCCAGCAGCGTAGGGGCTAGCGGGGGGGCTGGCAATGAGCAGTTCTTC.

The chain uses TRBV6-6 and TRBJ2-2; 10 positions agree with TRBD1. V shed 2 bases and J 5 bases; nucleotides not matched to a gene: 2. This CDR3 region has 15 residues. Germline lookup yields CDR1 MNHNY and CDR2 SVGAGI (reference sequence). The CDR3 DNA reads as TGTGCCAGCAGTTACGACAGGGGGCGGACCGGGGAGCTGTTTTTT. It specifies CASSYDRGRTGELFF.

V gene TRBV29-1 combines with J gene TRBJ2-5, with 7 bases lining up with TRBD1. This CDR3 comprises 14 residues. V dropped 7 bases and J dropped 4; count of bases not matched to a gene: 12. Germline V CDR1 and CDR2: SQVTM, ANQGSEA. CDR3 loop: CSGTGDPWGETQYF. In DNA, the CDR3 is TGCAGCGGGACAGGTGACCCCTGGGGAGAGACCCAGTACTTC. The full variable domain, completed using reference TRBV29-1 and TRBJ2-5, is SAVISQKPSRDICQRGTSLTIQCQVDSQVTMMFWYRQQPGQSLTLIATANQGSEATYESGFVIDKFPISRPNLTFSTLTVSNMSPEDSSIYLCSGTGDPWGETQYFGPGTRLLVL.

The rearrangement joins TRBV7-9 to TRBJ2-1; 9 nucleotides match TRBD1. V shed 5 bases and J 6 bases; nucleotides not matched to a gene: 11. The CDR3 is made up of 16 amino acids. Germline values: CDR1 SEHNR, CDR2 FQNEAQ (reference sequence). The CDR3 here is CASSTGTGKGFNEQFF. DNA of the CDR3: TGTGCCAGCAGCACCGGGACAGGGAAGGGATTCAATGAGCAGTTCTTC.

The J gene is TRBJ1-5, the V gene TRBV30; 9 bases map to TRBD1. Germline CDR1 reads GTSNPN; CDR2 reads SVGIG (reference sequence). The CDR3 is made up of 14 amino acids. Trimming removed 5 bases from V and 6 bases from J; junction bases left unmatched: 8. The chain's CDR3 is CAWSTGTGSQPQHF. CDR3 DNA: TGTGCCTGGTCAACCGGGACAGGGAGTCAGCCCCAGCATTTT.

The gene calls are TRBV6-1 and TRBJ1-1; the D gene is possibly TRBD1 (6 bases). V was trimmed by 10 bases and J by 1 base, leaving 13 bases between them. The CDR3 runs 13 residues. Germline V gene lookup returns CDR1 MNHNS and CDR2 SASEGT. The CDR3 DNA follows: TGTGCCATACAACGGACAGAGAACACTGAAGCTTTCTTT. Its protein product is CAIQRTENTEAFF.

This clone has only a few counts. This chain connects TRBV5-4 to TRBJ2-1; 11 nucleotides line up with TRBD2. This CDR3 comprises 15 residues. Germline CDR1 is SGHNT and CDR2 is YYREEE (reference sequence). The ends lost 2 bases at V and 6 bases at J; junction bases unmatched: 4. CDR3 DNA sequence: TGTGCCAGCAGCTTAAGACTAGCGGGACCCAATGAGCAGTTCTTC. It yields the protein CASSLRLAGPNEQFF.

The chain has TRBV5-4 and TRBJ2-5; 9 nucleotides align to TRBD2. The CDR3 contains 16 residues. Germline V gene data show CDR1 as SGHNT and CDR2 as YYREEE (reference sequence). V dropped 4 bases and J dropped 4; count of bases not matched to a gene: 11. CDR3 amino acids: CASSLPGSGSPETQYF. The DNA of the CDR3 is TGTGCCAGCAGCCTCCCGGGTAGCGGGAGCCCAGAGACCCAGTACTTC.